This T cell receptor (beta chain) was sequenced during a study of T cells in Graves' hyperthyroidism and ophthalmopathy. Details on this clonotype: The target antigen is unknown.

V lost 1 base to trimming and J lost 6 bases; unmatched junction nucleotides: 9. The germline V gene encodes CDR1 SEHNR and CDR2 FQNEAQ (reference sequence). The CDR3 totals 16 residues. Regions amplified from RNA transcripts were the TCR beta CDR3 regions. When the TCR CDR3 underwent first-round RT-PCR, the HTBI primer set was used. MiXCR, applied by TCRdb to the multiplex PCR reads, yields one record per CDR3 protein. The table has about 660,000 distinct CDR3 sequences, about 45% seen once. Study-level findings and limits: Within blood appeared most thyroid clonotypes that had expanded above 0.001. A 13 V-J signature model discriminated ophthalmopathy versus stable hyperthyroidism.

Sequencing was carried out using peripheral blood or thyroid tissue (not recorded which). This TCR came from an adult man with Graves' disease, either hyperthyroidism or ophthalmopathy (not recorded which). The chain has TRBV7-9 and TRBJ1-5; 7 bases align to TRBD1. The CDR3 here is CASSLVGVGGGQPQHF. The CDR3 nucleotides are TGTGCCAGCAGCTTAGTGGGTGTAGGGGGCGGTCAGCCCCAGCATTTT.